The 28 T cell receptor beta chains below were found in one sample sequenced in a study of OX40 agonist ivuxolimab in advanced cancers. Sequenced by immunoSEQ multiplex PCR; TCRdb stores in-frame clones only, minus some. Of some 70,000 clones detected, about four fifths appear once; the ten largest clones hold 1.2%. Specimen: CD4+ or CD8+ T cells sorted from blood, collected in a trial of the OX40 agonist ivuxolimab. These TCRs come from an adult with an advanced solid tumor such as melanoma, head and neck, liver or kidney cancer.

CDR3 nucleotides: TGTGCCAGCGGGGCGGCGAGGGGGACTGAAGCTTTCTTT. Encoded protein: CASGAARGTEAFF. The genes are TRBV19 and TRBJ1-1; maybe TRBD1 (6 bases). Germline-derived CDR1 and CDR2 are LNHDA and SQIVND (reference sequence). V dropped 9 bases and J dropped 5 bases, with 16 bases sitting between them. CDR3 length: 13 amino acids.

V is TRBV7-2 and J is TRBJ2-1; 8 bases fit TRBD2. This CDR3 is 17 amino acids long. CDR1 and CDR2 (germline): SGHTA, FQGNSA. V lost 1 base to trimming and J lost 9 bases; unmatched junction nucleotides: 14. CDR3 in amino acids: CASSLEHSGGDHREQFF. The CDR3 nucleotides read TGTGCCAGCAGCTTAGAGCATTCCGGGGGGGACCACCGTGAGCAGTTCTTC.

A single count supports this clone. The chain is built from TRBV4-1 and TRBJ2-5; tentative D call: TRBD2 (5 bases). Germline CDR1 is MGHRA and CDR2 is YSYEKL. This CDR3 has 14 residues. Trimming took 4 bases from V and 5 from J, leaving 14 bases between them. CDR3 protein: CASSPPGLQETQYF. The DNA for the CDR3 is TGCGCCAGCAGCCCACCGGGGTTACAGGAGACCCAGTACTTC.

V gene TRBV5-1 combines with J gene TRBJ1-5; D remains unclear. Looked up from germline, CDR1 is SGHRS and CDR2 is YFSETQ. There are 14 residues in the CDR3. The germline V and J ends were trimmed by 4 bases and 7 bases, with 15 bases remaining between them. Here the CDR3 reads CASSPGAGRQPQHF. The CDR3 region has the DNA TGCGCCAGCAGCCCCGGAGCGGGGAGGCAGCCCCAGCATTTT.

The chain joins TRBV30 to TRBJ1-2; maybe TRBD1 (5 bases). Deletions cut 2 bases from V and 2 bases from J, with 12 bases between. The V gene's germline CDR1 is GTSNPN and CDR2 SVGIG (reference sequence). This CDR3 is 14 amino acids long. The CDR3 loop is CAWSSGPINYGYTF. For the CDR3, the DNA is TGTGCCTGGAGTTCAGGGCCCATCAACTATGGCTACACCTTC.

The chain has TRBV7-6 and TRBJ2-1; 9 nucleotides agree with TRBD2. The J segment lost 4 bases and the V segment lost 3 bases, leaving 7 bases of the junction unmatched. Germline loops: CDR1 SGHVS, CDR2 FNYEAQ. The CDR3 runs 16 residues. The CDR3, as DNA: TGTGCCAGCAGCTTGGAGGCAGCGGGGGGTTACAATGAGCAGTTCTTC. Protein: CASSLEAAGGYNEQFF.

The CDR3 DNA sequence: TGTGCCAGCAGCCAAGCTAGGATTTCCTACAATGAGCAGTTCTTC. Translated, it gives CASSQARISYNEQFF. The genes are TRBV4-2 and TRBJ2-1; D unclear. The length of the CDR3 is 15 residues. Germline V lookup: CDR1 LGHNA, CDR2 YNFKEQ. V gave up 1 base and J gave up 1 base, with 8 bases separating them.

Only one count was recorded for this clone. The rearrangement uses TRBV5-1 and TRBJ1-4, with a possible D match to TRBD1 (6 bases). From germline, CDR1 is SGHRS and CDR2 YFSETQ. The CDR3 contains 16 residues. Trimming took off 0 bases at V and 4 bases at J, with 13 bases between the two ends. In nucleotides, the CDR3 is TGCGCCAGCAGCTTGGACACTCAGGGGTTTAATGAAAAACTGTTTTTT. Translated: CASSLDTQGFNEKLFF. Full variable domain (rest looked up from reference TRBV5-1 and TRBJ1-4): KAGVTQTPRYLIKTRGQQVTLSCSPISGHRSVSWYQQTPGQGLQFLFEYFSETQRNKGNFPGRFSGRQFSNSRSEMNVSTLELGDSALYLCASSLDTQGFNEKLFFGSGTQLSVL.

The chain combines TRBV11-3 with TRBJ2-5; D is perhaps TRBD2 (6 bases). Germline values: CDR1 SGHNT, CDR2 YENEEA. V was clipped by 4 bases and J by 5 bases, with 20 bases between them. The CDR3 length is 16 residues. The CDR3 is CASSSHPGLEGETQYF. In nucleotides, the CDR3 is TGTGCCAGCAGCTCACATCCGGGACTGGAGGGTGAGACCCAGTACTTC. The variable domain in full, with the rest retrieved from reference TRBV11-3 and TRBJ2-5, is EAGVVQSPRYKIIEKKQPVAFWCNPISGHNTLYWYLQNLGQGPELLIRYENEEAVDDSQLPKDRFSAERLKGVDSTLKIQPAELGDSAVYLCASSSHPGLEGETQYFGPGTRLLVL.

The rearrangement links TRBV5-5 to TRBJ2-5; a weak D match, TRBD1 (5 bases). Germline lookup yields CDR1 SGHKS and CDR2 YYEKEE (reference sequence). The V end was cut by 0 bases, the J end by 5 bases, with 11 bases between. The CDR3 runs to 14 residues. The CDR3 DNA reads as TGTGCCAGCAGCTTGGAGGGGATCGGGGAGACCCAGTACTTC. Amino acids: CASSLEGIGETQYF.

V usage is TRBV7-2 and J usage is TRBJ1-3, with D unclear. Trimming removed 5 bases at V and 15 bases at J, with 14 bases between. Looked up from germline, CDR1 is SGHTA and CDR2 is FQGNSA. The CDR3 runs 11 residues. The DNA for the CDR3 is TGTGCCAGCAGCAACACCGGGGAGGGATATTTT. This encodes CASSNTGEGYF.

The chain recombines TRBV6-5 with TRBJ1-5; D is unclear. V lost 6 bases to trimming and J lost 3 bases, with 3 bases between them. CDR1 is MNHEY, CDR2 SVGAGI, per germline. The CDR3 runs 11 residues. CDR3 protein: CASRINQPQHF. The CDR3 region has the DNA TGTGCCAGCAGGATCAATCAGCCCCAGCATTTT.

The J gene is TRBJ1-2, the V gene TRBV19; D may be TRBD1 (6 bases). Germline V gene sequence: CDR1 LNHDA, CDR2 SQIVND (reference sequence). This CDR3 region has 15 residues. Deletions cut 5 bases from V and 0 bases from J, with 13 bases between. The DNA for the CDR3 is TGTGCCAGTAGTCCCGGACAGTACCCTAACTATGGCTACACCTTC. Its translation: CASSPGQYPNYGYTF.

The chain combines TRBV19 with TRBJ1-4; no reliable D call. Per the germline V gene, CDR1 is LNHDA and CDR2 is SQIVND (reference sequence). The V end lost 5 bases, the J end lost 5 bases, and 15 bases lay between the germline ends. The CDR3 has 15 amino acids. In DNA form, the CDR3 reads TGTGCCAGTAGTGCCGACGGGTTCCTAAATGAAAAACTGTTTTTT. Amino acid sequence: CASSADGFLNEKLFF. Filled out from reference TRBV19 and TRBJ1-4, the complete variable domain reads DGGITQSPKYLFRKEGQNVTLSCEQNLNHDAMYWYRQDPGQGLRLIYYSQIVNDFQKGDIAEGYSVSREKKESFPLTVTSAQKNPTAFYLCASSADGFLNEKLFFGSGTQLSVL.

This chain connects TRBV2 to TRBJ1-2, with 7 bases identical to TRBD1. CDR1 and CDR2 from the germline V gene are SNHLY and FYNNEI. V lost 3 bases to trimming and J lost 2 bases; unmatched junction nucleotides: 6. There are 15 residues in the CDR3. The DNA for the CDR3 is TGTGCCAGCAGTGATAGGCCGACAGGGAACTATGGCTACACCTTC. As protein: CASSDRPTGNYGYTF.

This clone appeared a single time. V gene TRBV2 combines with J gene TRBJ1-1; 7 bases fit TRBD1. CDR1 is SNHLY, CDR2 FYNNEI, per germline. The CDR3 loop spans 13 amino acids. The V and J ends lost 6 bases and 6 bases, in that order; junction bases with no gene match: 7. In DNA form, the CDR3 reads TGTGCCAGCAGCCGGGACAGCTATCCTGAAGCTTTCTTT. Protein sequence: CASSRDSYPEAFF. Full variable domain (missing parts from reference TRBV2 and TRBJ1-1): EPEVTQTPSHQVTQMGQEVILRCVPISNHLYFYWYRQILGQKVEFLVSFYNNEISEKSEIFDDQFSVERPDGSNFTLKIRSTKLEDSAMYFCASSRDSYPEAFFGQGTRLTVV.

The chain couples TRBV10-3 to TRBJ1-4; D call uncertain. The CDR3 is 12 amino acids. Trimming removed 1 base from V and 6 bases from J, with 3 bases in between. Germline lookup yields CDR1 ENHRY and CDR2 SYGVKD. CDR3 protein: CAISELDEKLFF. As DNA, the CDR3 is TGTGCCATCAGTGAGTTAGATGAAAAACTGTTTTTT.

This clone was counted between two and nine times. The chain has TRBV29-1 and TRBJ2-1; no clear D gene. From germline, CDR1 is SQVTM and CDR2 ANQGSEA. The CDR3 consists of 12 residues. With 1 base removed from V and 6 bases from J, the gap between germline ends came to 7 bases. CDR3 sequence: CSVEVAVNEQFF. CDR3 DNA sequence: TGCAGCGTTGAAGTCGCTGTCAATGAGCAGTTCTTC.

The gene calls are TRBV5-1 and TRBJ2-5; D possibly corresponds to TRBD2 (6 bases). Trimming shortened V by 2 bases and J by 3 bases, and 8 bases separated the two germline ends. The CDR3 contains 13 residues. Germline lookup yields CDR1 SGHRS and CDR2 YFSETQ. The CDR3 loop is CASSFPGEETQYF. The CDR3 DNA is TGCGCCAGCAGCTTCCCGGGAGAAGAGACCCAGTACTTC. Drawing the rest from reference TRBV5-1 and TRBJ2-5, the complete variable domain is KAGVTQTPRYLIKTRGQQVTLSCSPISGHRSVSWYQQTPGQGLQFLFEYFSETQRNKGNFPGRFSGRQFSNSRSEMNVSTLELGDSALYLCASSFPGEETQYFGPGTRLLVL.

The table lists this clone with a few counts. The chain uses TRBV12-5 and TRBJ1-6, with D unresolved. Germline V CDR1 and CDR2: LGHNT, FRNRAP. Trimming pared 1 base from V and 9 bases from J, leaving 10 bases between. The CDR3 has 14 residues. The CDR3 region has the DNA TGTGCTAGTGGTTTGGACTCGGGGAGTTCACCCCTCCACTTT. This codes for CASGLDSGSSPLHF.

CDR3 sequence reads: CASSVAQPSSPLHF. As DNA, the CDR3 is TGTGCCAGCAGCGTAGCCCAGCCGAGCTCACCCCTCCACTTT. The chain is built from TRBV9 and TRBJ1-6; D gene ambiguous. Germline-derived CDR1 and CDR2 are SGDLS and YYNGEE. The length of the CDR3 is 14 residues. The V end was cut by 0 bases, the J end by 10 bases, with 11 bases between. Variable domain in full (rest from reference TRBV9 and TRBJ1-6): DSGVTQTPKHLITATGQRVTLRCSPRSGDLSVYWYQQSLDQGLQFLIQYYNGEERAKGNILERFSAQQFPDLHSELNLSSLELGDSALYFCASSVAQPSSPLHFGNGTRLTVT.

A few counts support this clone. The chain joins TRBV19 to TRBJ2-3; D assignment may be TRBD1 or TRBD2 (5 bases each). The V end lost 5 bases, the J end lost 3 bases, and 15 bases lay between the germline ends. CDR1 and CDR2 (germline): LNHDA, SQIVND (reference sequence). This CDR3 has 15 residues. The DNA for the CDR3 is TGTGCCAGTAGTTCCGGGACCATCATGACAGATACGCAGTATTTT. Its protein product is CASSSGTIMTDTQYF. Full variable domain (outside the CDR3, taken from reference TRBV19 and TRBJ2-3): DGGITQSPKYLFRKEGQNVTLSCEQNLNHDAMYWYRQDPGQGLRLIYYSQIVNDFQKGDIAEGYSVSREKKESFPLTVTSAQKNPTAFYLCASSSGTIMTDTQYFGPGTRLTVL.

This chain joins TRBV7-2 and TRBJ2-5, with 7 bases matching TRBD2. Germline CDR1 and CDR2: SGHTA and FQGNSA. The length of the CDR3 is 16 residues. Losses at the gene ends were 5 bases for V and 1 base for J; bases not matched to a gene: 10. The CDR3 DNA follows: TGTGCCAGCAGCCCACGTAGCGGGCCGAGCCAAGAGACCCAGTACTTC. Translation gives CASSPRSGPSQETQYF. Drawing the rest from reference TRBV7-2 and TRBJ2-5, the complete variable domain is GAGVSQSPSNKVTEKGKDVELRCDPISGHTALYWYRQSLGQGLEFLIYFQGNSAPDKSGLPSDRFSAERTGGSVSTLTIQRTQQEDSAVYLCASSPRSGPSQETQYFGPGTRLLVL.

This chain connects TRBV15 to TRBJ2-3; no firm D call. V lost 3 bases and J 0 bases, leaving 13 bases between the germline ends. Germline CDR1 is LNHNV and CDR2 is YYDKDF (reference sequence). This CDR3 has 16 amino acids. CDR3: CATSSLGRSSTDTQYF. In nucleotides, the CDR3 is TGTGCCACCAGCAGTCTCGGCCGGTCTAGCACAGATACGCAGTATTTT.

This chain's CDR3 is CASSHDRFTNEKLFF. CDR3 in DNA: TGCGCCAGCAGCCACGACAGGTTCACTAATGAAAAACTGTTTTTT. The J gene is TRBJ1-4, the V gene TRBV5-1; D may be TRBD1 (6 bases). With 4 bases removed from V and 2 bases from J, the gap between germline ends came to 12 bases. The CDR3 has 15 residues. Looked up from germline, CDR1 is SGHRS and CDR2 is YFSETQ.

The chain links TRBV10-3 to TRBJ2-3; the match to TRBD1 covers 10 bases. CDR3 length: 15 residues. Germline-derived CDR1 and CDR2 are ENHRY and SYGVKD. Unmatched junction bases numbered 5, after V lost 5 bases and J lost 3 bases. The CDR3 DNA follows: TGTGCCATCAGTTGGACAGGGGGTTTGACAGATACGCAGTATTTT. Amino acids: CAISWTGGLTDTQYF.

A note on this clone: The junction differs from germline at one of its ends, possibly a read error. This sequence joins TRBV6-4 and TRBJ1-5, with D possibly TRBD1 on 5 matching bases. Germline assignment: CDR1 MRHNA and CDR2 SNTAGT. The CDR3 sequence is 14 residues long. The CDR3 bases are TGTGCCAGCACTGACGATAGGGGTCGTCAGCCCCAGCATTTT. Translation: CASTDDRGRQPQHF.

This clone has only one observation. V and J are TRBV5-5 and TRBJ2-7; D might be TRBD1 (6 bases). Trimming stripped 0 bases from V and 2 bases from J, with 12 bases between. The CDR3 has 15 amino acids. Germline V CDR1 and CDR2: SGHKS, YYEKEE (reference sequence). The CDR3 loop is CASSLAGQGPYEQYF. In DNA, the CDR3 is TGTGCCAGCAGCTTGGCTGGGCAGGGGCCCTACGAGCAGTACTTC. Full variable domain (remainder filled in from reference TRBV5-5 and TRBJ2-7): DAGVTQSPTHLIKTRGQQVTLRCSPISGHKSVSWYQQVLGQGPQFIFQYYEKEERGRGNFPDRFSARQFPNYSSELNVNALLLGDSALYLCASSLAGQGPYEQYFGPGTRLTVT.